What follows is one TCR beta chain and its context. V dropped 1 base and J dropped 2 bases, with 10 bases sitting between them. The V gene's germline CDR1 is SGHRS and CDR2 YFSETQ. This CDR3 contains 14 residues. This PCR relied on a set of 60 Vbeta primers and 13 Jbeta primers. Repertoires were generated with immunoSEQ multiplex PCR, while TCRdb's copy carries only in-frame clones and drops some. The table includes 140,000 to 150,000 clones, 70% to 80% detected once. These data are taken from a study of cytomegalovirus exposure and HLA in healthy donors. This chain joins TRBV5-1 and TRBJ2-7; D not certain. Sequencing used PBMCs. This TCR was sampled from a woman aged 60 to 75 in good health and CMV-seropositive. CDR3 loop: CASSLRGLTYEQYF. As DNA, the CDR3 is TGCGCCAGCAGCTTGAGAGGCCTTACCTACGAGCAGTACTTC.